One sample yielded the 6 T cell receptor beta chains listed below, sequenced in a study of cytomegalovirus exposure and HLA in healthy donors. Some clones are missing from TCRdb's copy, which holds only in-frame ones; the method was immunoSEQ multiplex PCR. The repertoire holds tens of thousands of clones, with around 93% as singletons. The sequenced sample was PBMCs. These receptors were taken from a man between 18 and 29 years old in good health and CMV-seronegative.

This chain uses TRBV10-1 with TRBJ2-3; 11 bases match TRBD2. The CDR3 runs 17 residues. Unmatched junction bases numbered 16, after V lost 6 bases and J lost 8 bases. Looked up from germline, CDR1 is WNHNN and CDR2 is SYGVQD (reference sequence). CDR3 in amino acids: CASSETRGLAGGRTQYF. CDR3 bases: TGCGCCAGCAGCGAGACCCGAGGTCTAGCGGGAGGTCGTACGCAGTATTTT.

The genes are TRBV9 and TRBJ2-1; 7 positions agree with TRBD1. Trimming cost V 0 bases and J 1 base; bases outside gene matches: 19. The germline gives CDR1 SGDLS, CDR2 YYNGEE. The CDR3 sequence is 21 residues long. The CDR3 DNA is TGTGCCAGCAGCGTAGAGACAGGGCAAAGAGGGGGAAGAGGATCCTACAATGAGCAGTTCTTC. This translates into CASSVETGQRGGRGSYNEQFF. The full variable domain, completed using reference TRBV9 and TRBJ2-1, is DSGVTQTPKHLITATGQRVTLRCSPRSGDLSVYWYQQSLDQGLQFLIQYYNGEERAKGNILERFSAQQFPDLHSELNLSSLELGDSALYFCASSVETGQRGGRGSYNEQFFGPGTRLTVL.

The chain combines TRBV28 with TRBJ1-1; a weak D match, TRBD1 (6 bases). Trimming pared 6 bases from V and 7 bases from J, leaving 21 bases between. This CDR3 spans 15 amino acids. CDR1 is MDHEN, CDR2 SYDVKM, per germline. CDR3 DNA: TGTGCCAGCAGCCATCACACAGGGAAAAAGATTGAAGCTTTCTTT. Its translation: CASSHHTGKKIEAFF.

V and J are TRBV6-5 and TRBJ2-7; TRBD1 matches at 7 bases. In germline, CDR1 is MNHEY, CDR2 SVGAGI. V lost 5 bases to trimming and J lost 3 bases; unmatched junction nucleotides: 7. CDR3 length: 14 amino acids. The CDR3 spells CASSEGDRNYEQYF. In DNA, the CDR3 is TGTGCCAGCAGTGAAGGGGACAGAAACTACGAGCAGTACTTC.

V usage is TRBV1 and J usage is TRBJ2-7; the tabulated D call, TRBD1, remains unverified against the DNA. TRBV1 is termed a pseudogene. This CDR3 comprises 14 residues. CDR3 sequence reads: CTSSQDLPRYEQYF. CDR3 bases: TGCACCAGCAGCCAAGATCTTCCCAGGTACGAGCAGTACTTC.

The CDR3 loop reads CASSSGTANTGELFF. DNA for the CDR3: TGCGCCAGCTCCTCCGGGACTGCCAACACCGGGGAGCTGTTTTTT. The chain carries TRBV5-1 and TRBJ2-2; perhaps TRBD2 as D (6 bases). Trimming took off 7 bases at V and 2 bases at J, with 15 bases between the two ends. CDR1 is SGHRS, CDR2 YFSETQ, per germline. The CDR3 totals 15 residues.